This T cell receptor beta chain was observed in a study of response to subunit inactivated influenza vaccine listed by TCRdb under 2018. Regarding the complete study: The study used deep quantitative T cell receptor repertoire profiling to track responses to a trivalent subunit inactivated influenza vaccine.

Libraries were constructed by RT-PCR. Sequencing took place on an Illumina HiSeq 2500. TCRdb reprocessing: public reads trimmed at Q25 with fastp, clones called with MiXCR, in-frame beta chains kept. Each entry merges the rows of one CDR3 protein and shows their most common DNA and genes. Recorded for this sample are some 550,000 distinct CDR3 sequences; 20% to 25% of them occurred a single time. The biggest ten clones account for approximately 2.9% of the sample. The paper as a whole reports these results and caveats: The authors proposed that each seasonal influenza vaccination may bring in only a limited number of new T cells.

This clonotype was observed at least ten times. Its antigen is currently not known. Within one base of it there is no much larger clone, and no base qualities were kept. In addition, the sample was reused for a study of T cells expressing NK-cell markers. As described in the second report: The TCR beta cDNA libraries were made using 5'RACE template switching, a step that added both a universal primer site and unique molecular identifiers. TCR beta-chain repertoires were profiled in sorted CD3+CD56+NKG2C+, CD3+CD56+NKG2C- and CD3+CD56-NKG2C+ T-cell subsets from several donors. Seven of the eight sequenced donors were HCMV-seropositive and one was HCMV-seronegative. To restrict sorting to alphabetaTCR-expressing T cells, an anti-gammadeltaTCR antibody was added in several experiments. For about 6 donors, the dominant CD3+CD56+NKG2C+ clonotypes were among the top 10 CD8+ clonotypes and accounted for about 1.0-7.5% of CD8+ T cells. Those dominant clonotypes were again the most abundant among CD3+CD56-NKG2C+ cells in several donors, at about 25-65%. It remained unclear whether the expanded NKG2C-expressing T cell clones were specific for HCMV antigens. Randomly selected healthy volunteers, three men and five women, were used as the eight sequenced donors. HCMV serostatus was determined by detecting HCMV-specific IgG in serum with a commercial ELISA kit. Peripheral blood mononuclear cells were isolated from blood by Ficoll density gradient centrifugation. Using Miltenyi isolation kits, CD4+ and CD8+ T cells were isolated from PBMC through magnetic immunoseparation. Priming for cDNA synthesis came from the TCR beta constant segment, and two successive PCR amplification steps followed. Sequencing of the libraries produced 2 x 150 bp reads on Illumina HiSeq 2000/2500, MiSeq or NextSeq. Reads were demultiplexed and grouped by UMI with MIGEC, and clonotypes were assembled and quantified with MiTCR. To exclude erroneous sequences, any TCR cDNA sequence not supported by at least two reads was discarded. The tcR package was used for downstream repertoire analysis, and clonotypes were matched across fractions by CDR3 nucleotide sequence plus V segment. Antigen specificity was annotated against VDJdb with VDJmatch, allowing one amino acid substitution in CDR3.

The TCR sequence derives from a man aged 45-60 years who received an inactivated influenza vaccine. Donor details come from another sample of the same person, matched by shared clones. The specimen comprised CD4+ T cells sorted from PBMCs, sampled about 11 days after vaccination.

The DNA sequence follows: TGCGCCAGCAGCCAGGGACAGGGGGCTGAGGGCTACACCTTC. Protein translation: CASSQGQGAEGYTF. The chain is encoded by TRBV4-3 joined to TRBJ1-2, with 12 central nucleotides matching TRBD1. From a lookup of the germline V gene, CDR1 and CDR2 are LGHNA and YSLEER. Trimmed from V: 3 bases; trimmed from J: 8 bases; junction bases lacking a gene match: 4. The CDR3 measures 14 amino acids from cysteine to phenylalanine. The kept DNA is CDR3 alone, 42 bases in frame from the first base.